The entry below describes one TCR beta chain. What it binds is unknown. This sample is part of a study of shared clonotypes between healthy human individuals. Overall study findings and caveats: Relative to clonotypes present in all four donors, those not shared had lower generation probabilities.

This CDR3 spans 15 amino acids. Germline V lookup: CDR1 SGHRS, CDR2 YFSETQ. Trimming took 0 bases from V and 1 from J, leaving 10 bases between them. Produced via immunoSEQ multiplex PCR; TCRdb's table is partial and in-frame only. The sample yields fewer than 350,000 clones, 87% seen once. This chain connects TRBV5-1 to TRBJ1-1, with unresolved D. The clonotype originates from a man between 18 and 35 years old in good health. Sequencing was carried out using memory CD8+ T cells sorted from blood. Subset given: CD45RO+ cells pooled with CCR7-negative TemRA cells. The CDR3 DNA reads TGCGCCAGCAGCTTGGTATCCGGGCGGAACACTGAAGCTTTCTTT. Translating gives CASSLVSGRNTEAFF.